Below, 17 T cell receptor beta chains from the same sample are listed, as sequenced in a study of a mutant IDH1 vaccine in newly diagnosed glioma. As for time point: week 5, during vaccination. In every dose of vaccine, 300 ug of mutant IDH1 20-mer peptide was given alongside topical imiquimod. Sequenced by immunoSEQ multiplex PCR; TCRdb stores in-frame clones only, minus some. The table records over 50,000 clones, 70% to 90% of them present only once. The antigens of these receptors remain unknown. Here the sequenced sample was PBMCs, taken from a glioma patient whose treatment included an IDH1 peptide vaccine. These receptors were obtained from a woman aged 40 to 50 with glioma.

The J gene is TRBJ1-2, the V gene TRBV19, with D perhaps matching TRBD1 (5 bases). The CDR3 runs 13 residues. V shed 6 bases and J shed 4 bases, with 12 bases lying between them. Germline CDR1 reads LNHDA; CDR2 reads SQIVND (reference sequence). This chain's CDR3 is CASRIVGVYGYTF. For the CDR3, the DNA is TGTGCCAGTAGGATCGTAGGGGTCTATGGCTACACCTTC.

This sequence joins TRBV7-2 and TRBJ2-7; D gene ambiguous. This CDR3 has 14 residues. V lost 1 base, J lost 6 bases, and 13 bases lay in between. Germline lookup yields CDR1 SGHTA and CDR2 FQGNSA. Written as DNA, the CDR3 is TGTGCCAGCAGCTTAGGGCCGTCGGCAGCCGAGCAGTACTTC. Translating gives CASSLGPSAAEQYF.

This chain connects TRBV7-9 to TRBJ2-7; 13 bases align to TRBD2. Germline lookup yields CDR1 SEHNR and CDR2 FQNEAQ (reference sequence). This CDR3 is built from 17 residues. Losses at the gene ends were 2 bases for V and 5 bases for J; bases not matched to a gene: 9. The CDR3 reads CASSLPAGLAGADEQYF. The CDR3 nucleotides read TGTGCCAGCAGCTTACCGGCCGGACTAGCGGGAGCCGACGAGCAGTACTTC.

As DNA, the CDR3 is TGTGCCAGCAGCTTCCGGACTAGCGGGCGGACGGGCGAGCAGTACTTC. This gives the protein CASSFRTSGRTGEQYF. The rearrangement links TRBV5-8 to TRBJ2-7, with TRBD2 identical over 11 bases. The length of the CDR3 is 16 residues. Trimming cost V 2 bases and J 6 bases; bases outside gene matches: 10. The germline V gene has CDR1 SGHTS and CDR2 YDEGEE. Drawing the rest from reference TRBV5-8 and TRBJ2-7, the complete variable domain is EAGVTQSPTHLIKTRGQQATLRCSPISGHTSVYWYQQALGLGLQFLLWYDEGEERNRGNFPPRFSGRQFPNYSSELNVNALELEDSALYLCASSFRTSGRTGEQYFGPGTRLTVT.

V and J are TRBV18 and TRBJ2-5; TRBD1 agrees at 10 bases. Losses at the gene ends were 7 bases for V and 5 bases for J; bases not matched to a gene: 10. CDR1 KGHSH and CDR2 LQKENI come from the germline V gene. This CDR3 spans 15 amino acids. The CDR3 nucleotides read TGTGCCAGCTTACCGGGACAGGGGATAGTGGAGACCCAGTACTTC. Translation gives CASLPGQGIVETQYF. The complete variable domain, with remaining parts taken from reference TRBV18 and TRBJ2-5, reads NAGVMQNPRHLVRRRGQEARLRCSPMKGHSHVYWYRQLPEEGLKFMVYLQKENIIDESGMPKERFSAEFPKEGPSILRIQQVVRGDSAAYFCASLPGQGIVETQYFGPGTRLLVL.

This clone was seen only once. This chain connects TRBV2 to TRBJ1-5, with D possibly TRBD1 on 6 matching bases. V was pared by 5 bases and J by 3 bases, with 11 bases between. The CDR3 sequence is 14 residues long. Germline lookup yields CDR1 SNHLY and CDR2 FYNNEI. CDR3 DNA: TGTGCCAGCAGTTCTCAGGGGAACAATCAGCCCCAGCATTTT. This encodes CASSSQGNNQPQHF. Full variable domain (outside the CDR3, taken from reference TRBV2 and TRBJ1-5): EPEVTQTPSHQVTQMGQEVILRCVPISNHLYFYWYRQILGQKVEFLVSFYNNEISEKSEIFDDQFSVERPDGSNFTLKIRSTKLEDSAMYFCASSSQGNNQPQHFGDGTRLSIL.

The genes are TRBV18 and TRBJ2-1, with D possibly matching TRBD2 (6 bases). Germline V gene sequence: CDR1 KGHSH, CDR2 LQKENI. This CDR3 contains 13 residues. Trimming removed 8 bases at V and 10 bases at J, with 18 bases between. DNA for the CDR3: TGTGCCAGCGCCCGGACTACCCCCCGAGAGCAGTTCTTC. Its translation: CASARTTPREQFF.

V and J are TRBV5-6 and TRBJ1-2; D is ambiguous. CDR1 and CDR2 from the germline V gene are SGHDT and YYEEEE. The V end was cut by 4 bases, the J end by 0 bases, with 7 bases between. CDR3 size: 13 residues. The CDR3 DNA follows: TGTGCCAGCAGCCCCAGGACTAACTATGGCTACACCTTC. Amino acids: CASSPRTNYGYTF.

The DNA of the CDR3 is TGTGCCAGCAGCTTTAGCGGGGGGTACTACGAGCAGTACTTC. It encodes CASSFSGGYYEQYF. V gene TRBV11-2 combines with J gene TRBJ2-7; 10 bases match TRBD2. Per germline, CDR1 SGHAT and CDR2 FQNNGV. The CDR3 sequence is 14 residues long. V dropped 3 bases and J dropped 3; count of bases not matched to a gene: 2.

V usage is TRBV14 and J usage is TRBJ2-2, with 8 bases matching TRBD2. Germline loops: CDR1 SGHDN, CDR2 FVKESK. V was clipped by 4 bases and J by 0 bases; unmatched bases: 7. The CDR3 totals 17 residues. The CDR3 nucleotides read TGTGCCAGCAGCCTCCTGCGGGGGGTTACGAACACCGGGGAGCTGTTTTTT. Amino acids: CASSLLRGVTNTGELFF.

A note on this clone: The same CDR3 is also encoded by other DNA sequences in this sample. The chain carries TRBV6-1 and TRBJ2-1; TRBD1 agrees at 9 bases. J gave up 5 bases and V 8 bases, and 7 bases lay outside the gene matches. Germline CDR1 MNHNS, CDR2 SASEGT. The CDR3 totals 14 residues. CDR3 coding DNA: TGTGCCAGCCGGGGACAGGGTGTCAACAATGAGCAGTTCTTC. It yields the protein CASRGQGVNNEQFF.

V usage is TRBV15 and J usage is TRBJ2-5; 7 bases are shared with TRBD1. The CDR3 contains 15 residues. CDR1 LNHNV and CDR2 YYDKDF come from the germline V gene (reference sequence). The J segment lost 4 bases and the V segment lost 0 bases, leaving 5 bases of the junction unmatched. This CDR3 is CATSRDGDSRETQYF. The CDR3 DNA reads TGTGCCACCAGCAGAGATGGGGACAGTCGAGAGACCCAGTACTTC.

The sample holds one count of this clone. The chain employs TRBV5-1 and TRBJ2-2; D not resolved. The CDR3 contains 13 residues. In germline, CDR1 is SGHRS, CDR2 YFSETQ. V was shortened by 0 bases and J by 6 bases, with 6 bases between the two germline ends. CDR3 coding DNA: TGCGCCAGCAGCTTGGGGGCGGCCGGGGAGCTGTTTTTT. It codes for CASSLGAAGELFF. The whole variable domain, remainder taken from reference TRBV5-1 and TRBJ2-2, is KAGVTQTPRYLIKTRGQQVTLSCSPISGHRSVSWYQQTPGQGLQFLFEYFSETQRNKGNFPGRFSGRQFSNSRSEMNVSTLELGDSALYLCASSLGAAGELFFGEGSRLTVL.

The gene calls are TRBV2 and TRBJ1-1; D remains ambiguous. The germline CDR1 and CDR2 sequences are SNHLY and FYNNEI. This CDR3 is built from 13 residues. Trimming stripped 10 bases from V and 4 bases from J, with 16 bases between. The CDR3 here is CATNLSPVTEAFF. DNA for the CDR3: TGTGCCACCAACCTCAGTCCGGTCACTGAAGCTTTCTTT.

The CDR3 DNA sequence: TGTGCCAGCAGATCGGGCCTGACCCCCGGGGAGCTGTTTTTT. It encodes CASRSGLTPGELFF. V is TRBV7-9 and J is TRBJ2-2, with D unclear. Germline V gene lookup returns CDR1 SEHNR and CDR2 FQNEAQ (reference sequence). There are 14 residues in the CDR3. V shed 6 bases and J shed 6 bases, with 14 bases lying between them.

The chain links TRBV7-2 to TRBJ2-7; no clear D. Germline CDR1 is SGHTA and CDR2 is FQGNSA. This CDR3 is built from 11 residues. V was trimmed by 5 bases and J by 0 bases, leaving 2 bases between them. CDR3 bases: TGTGCCAGCAGCCCCTCCTACGAGCAGTACTTC. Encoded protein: CASSPSYEQYF. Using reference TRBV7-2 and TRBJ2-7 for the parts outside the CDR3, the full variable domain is GAGVSQSPSNKVTEKGKDVELRCDPISGHTALYWYRQSLGQGLEFLIYFQGNSAPDKSGLPSDRFSAERTGGSVSTLTIQRTQQEDSAVYLCASSPSYEQYFGPGTRLTVT.

Here the CDR3 reads CASSQSGTSFDNEQFF. The CDR3 nucleotides are TGCGCCAGCAGCCAATCCGGGACTAGCTTCGACAATGAGCAGTTCTTC. V gene TRBV4-1 combines with J gene TRBJ2-1; TRBD2 agrees at 9 bases. The CDR3 runs to 16 residues. Germline values: CDR1 MGHRA, CDR2 YSYEKL. Trimming removed 2 bases from V and 5 bases from J; junction bases left unmatched: 7.